These T cell receptor beta chains were read from a single sample in a study of OX40 agonist ivuxolimab in advanced cancers. Sequencing was performed with immunoSEQ multiplex PCR; in TCRdb, only in-frame clones are kept and a portion is missing. The sample consists of about 40,000 clones, 85% to 90% of them appearing once. This specimen was CD4+ or CD8+ T cells sorted from blood, taken in a trial of the OX40 agonist ivuxolimab. The receptors come from an adult with an advanced solid tumor such as melanoma, head and neck, liver or kidney cancer. CDR3s include the opening cysteine and the closing phenylalanine or tryptophan. Each record gives: CDR3 protein, D gene, V gene, J gene. The D gene is left open where the match is weak.

CDR3aa: CASSLGSGDEAFF; d_gene: .; v_gene: TRBV7-2; j_gene: TRBJ1-1
CDR3aa: CASSLGERGEKLFF; d_gene: .; v_gene: TRBV5-1; j_gene: TRBJ1-4
CDR3aa: CATSRESARGYTF; d_gene: .; v_gene: TRBV15; j_gene: TRBJ1-2
CDR3aa: CASGGEIVHTF; d_gene: .; v_gene: TRBV2; j_gene: TRBJ1-2
CDR3aa: CASSQVFTEKLFF; d_gene: .; v_gene: TRBV4-1; j_gene: TRBJ1-4
CDR3aa: CASSLRGQPQHF; d_gene: .; v_gene: TRBV7-9; j_gene: TRBJ1-5
CDR3aa: CASSLEAWGYTF; d_gene: .; v_gene: TRBV5-1; j_gene: TRBJ1-2
CDR3aa: CAISDGSYVEQYF; d_gene: .; v_gene: TRBV10-3; j_gene: TRBJ2-7
CDR3aa: CASSDVPGQGPTDTQYF; d_gene: TRBD1; v_gene: TRBV10-2; j_gene: TRBJ2-3
CDR3aa: CASSFYQNEQFF; d_gene: .; v_gene: TRBV7-2; j_gene: TRBJ2-1
CDR3aa: CASSLGSTDTQYF; d_gene: .; v_gene: TRBV28; j_gene: TRBJ2-3
CDR3aa: CSANDFYGYTF; d_gene: .; v_gene: TRBV20-1; j_gene: TRBJ1-2
CDR3aa: CASSYRDISSYEQYF; d_gene: .; v_gene: TRBV5-6; j_gene: .
CDR3aa: CASIMIPGNTIYF; d_gene: .; v_gene: TRBV19; j_gene: TRBJ1-3
CDR3aa: CASTAGGGRTDTQYF; d_gene: .; v_gene: TRBV5-4; j_gene: TRBJ2-3
CDR3aa: CASSRGGLVLVGNTIYF; d_gene: .; v_gene: TRBV4-1; j_gene: TRBJ1-3
CDR3aa: CASKLASGDYEQYF; d_gene: .; v_gene: TRBV5-5; j_gene: TRBJ2-7
CDR3aa: CASSKNYEQYF; d_gene: .; v_gene: TRBV21-1; j_gene: TRBJ2-7
CDR3aa: CASSLAGSGGYEQYF; d_gene: TRBD1; v_gene: TRBV11-2; j_gene: TRBJ2-7
CDR3aa: CASRATGVDEQYF; d_gene: .; v_gene: TRBV6-1; j_gene: TRBJ2-7
CDR3aa: CASSAGSSNQPQHF; d_gene: .; v_gene: TRBV2; j_gene: TRBJ1-5
CDR3aa: CASSGSIRETQYF; d_gene: .; v_gene: TRBV2; j_gene: TRBJ2-5
CDR3aa: CASSEEVVGGPINEQFF; d_gene: .; v_gene: TRBV6-1; j_gene: TRBJ2-1
CDR3aa: CASSGGETQYF; d_gene: .; v_gene: TRBV19; j_gene: TRBJ2-5
CDR3aa: CASSSGPSTDTQYF; d_gene: .; v_gene: TRBV7-3; j_gene: TRBJ2-3
CDR3aa: CASGPTGGYEQYF; d_gene: .; v_gene: TRBV2; j_gene: TRBJ2-7
CDR3aa: CASRPRRRMNTEAFF; d_gene: .; v_gene: TRBV11-2; j_gene: TRBJ1-1
CDR3aa: CAGRGANTDTQYF; d_gene: .; v_gene: TRBV19; j_gene: TRBJ2-3
CDR3aa: CASPGERFNQPQHF; d_gene: .; v_gene: TRBV6-6; j_gene: TRBJ1-5
CDR3aa: CASSVSGLLTDTQYF; d_gene: TRBD2; v_gene: TRBV25-1; j_gene: TRBJ2-3
CDR3aa: CASRSARAGGYTF; d_gene: .; v_gene: TRBV2; j_gene: TRBJ1-2
CDR3aa: CSGQGYTGELFF; d_gene: TRBD1; v_gene: TRBV29-1; j_gene: TRBJ2-2
CDR3aa: CASSLDRAQETQYF; d_gene: .; v_gene: TRBV5-5; j_gene: TRBJ2-5
CDR3aa: CASSLPTGTGNGYTF; d_gene: TRBD1; v_gene: TRBV9; j_gene: TRBJ1-2
CDR3aa: CASSNWGGTGDTQYF; d_gene: .; v_gene: TRBV6-5; j_gene: TRBJ2-3
CDR3aa: CASSPSDSGNTIYF; d_gene: .; v_gene: TRBV5-1; j_gene: TRBJ1-3
CDR3aa: CASSVDTNTEAFF; d_gene: .; v_gene: TRBV18; j_gene: TRBJ1-1
CDR3aa: CASSWAGGSANTEAFF; d_gene: .; v_gene: TRBV5-4; j_gene: TRBJ1-1
CDR3aa: CASSVGVAAFSDTQYF; d_gene: .; v_gene: TRBV19; j_gene: TRBJ2-3
CDR3aa: CASSAGGGLGEAFF; d_gene: TRBD1; v_gene: TRBV6-4; j_gene: TRBJ1-1
CDR3aa: CASSPSGTEAFF; d_gene: .; v_gene: TRBV25-1; j_gene: TRBJ1-1
CDR3aa: CASRPDVGSSYEQYF; d_gene: .; v_gene: TRBV5-1; j_gene: TRBJ2-7
CDR3aa: CASSLSQGDTGELFF; d_gene: .; v_gene: TRBV5-1; j_gene: TRBJ2-2
CDR3aa: CASSQGGQGLNTEAFF; d_gene: TRBD1; v_gene: TRBV4-3; j_gene: TRBJ1-1
CDR3aa: CASSFKTGWDGANVLTF; d_gene: .; v_gene: TRBV5-1; j_gene: TRBJ2-6
CDR3aa: CATSRDLGYSNQPQHF; d_gene: .; v_gene: TRBV15; j_gene: TRBJ1-5